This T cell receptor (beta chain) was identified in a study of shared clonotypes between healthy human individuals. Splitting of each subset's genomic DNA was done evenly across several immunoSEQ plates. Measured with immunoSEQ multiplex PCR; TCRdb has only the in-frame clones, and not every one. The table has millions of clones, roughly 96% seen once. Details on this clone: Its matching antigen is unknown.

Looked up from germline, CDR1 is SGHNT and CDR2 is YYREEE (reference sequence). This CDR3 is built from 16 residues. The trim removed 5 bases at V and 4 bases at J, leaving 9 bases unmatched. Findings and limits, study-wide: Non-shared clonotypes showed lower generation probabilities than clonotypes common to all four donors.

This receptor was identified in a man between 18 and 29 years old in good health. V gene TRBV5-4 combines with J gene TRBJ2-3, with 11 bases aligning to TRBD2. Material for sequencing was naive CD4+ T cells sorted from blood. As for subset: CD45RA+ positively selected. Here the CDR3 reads CASRVTSGGQADTQYF. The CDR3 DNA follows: TGTGCCAGCAGGGTCACTAGCGGGGGACAGGCAGATACGCAGTATTTT.